This TCR beta chain was recovered during a study of graft-versus-host responses after intestinal transplantation (dated by TCRdb to about 2021). General notes on the study: Multivisceral, liver-intestinal, or isolated intestinal transplants were received by the recipients. Anti-thymocyte globulin induction was given to all recipients, followed by maintenance tacrolimus and steroids for approximately three years. Bulk TCR-beta CDR3 sequencing was used to track graft-versus-host and host-versus-graft alloreactive T cell clones in the graft, circulation and bone marrow after intestinal transplantation. A cohort of some 24 intestinal transplant recipients, including one retransplant, was enrolled, and 3 patients lacking pretransplant specimens were excluded. A peak of at least 4% donor T cells among recipient peripheral blood mononuclear cells was the definition used for donor T cell macrochimerism. Rather than being sequenced by the commercial service, samples from a few later patients were sequenced in-house on an Illumina MiSeq and processed with MiXCR. To identify alloreactive clones, pre-transplant mixed lymphocyte reaction products were sequenced and compared with unstimulated pre-transplant donor and recipient T cells.

Turning to this clone: Its antigen is unknown. Base qualities are not provided; no much larger clone lies one nucleotide away.

Blood samples were collected up to 4 times in the first month after transplant and then at least monthly when available. General findings and caveats noted by the study authors: Early after transplant, peak levels of circulating GvH clones were found to be associated with declines in HvG clones. Conclusions were limited by the relatively low number and heterogeneity of intestinal transplant patients. GvH clones were detected in recipient bone marrow, and some appeared earlier in ileal mucosa or blood, consistent with an intestinal mucosal origin. In the allografts of patients with donor T cell macrochimerism, GvH to HvG T cell clonal ratios were high.

CDR1 and CDR2 were assigned from the germline V gene as MDHEN and SYDVKM. Measured from the cysteine to the phenylalanine, the CDR3 is 16 residues long. This entry keeps only the CDR3 DNA: 48 bases, framed from base 1. The germline V end is reduced by 6 bases and the J end by 2 bases; junction bases left unmatched: 7. The library was built by means of the immunoSEQ multiplex PCR assay. For most patients, high-throughput TCR-beta CDR3 sequencing of genomic DNA was performed by Adaptive Biotechnologies. The authors' pipeline ran thus. TCR sequencing data for 15 to 20 patients were retrieved from Adaptive's ImmunoSEQ software; a few other patients were processed with MiXCR and VDJtools. Because the origin of CDR3 nucleotide sequences shared between donor and recipient could not be assigned, those sequences were removed. At least 2-fold expansion over unstimulated cells and a minimum CFSE-low frequency of 0.002% (template counts) or 0.001% (read counts) were required for clones to be classified as alloreactive. Mappable clones were those detected in sequenced pre-transplant spleen, lymph node, or MLR CFSE-low populations of the donor or recipient. The cumulative frequency of alloreactive clones was calculated as a percentage of all sequences, weighted by copy number. TCRdb holds this immuneACCESS table with in-frame rearrangements only. Some clones are missing; in checked studies, unresolved V genes explain under half, and the rest has no known cause. V, J and clone size were drawn from that table, and D and trimming were deduced from the DNA. For this sample there are 35,000 to 45,000 clones; roughly 91% appear just once. Together, the top ten hold 3.5% to 5% of the sample.

The chain is assembled from TRBV28 and TRBJ1-3; TRBD1 agrees with 10 junctional bases. This clonotype was sampled from a human patient who received an intestinal transplant, so some T cells may come from the graft donor. This specimen consisted of PBMCs, obtained 524 days after transplant. The encoded CDR3 is CASSEEGQGAGNTIYF. The DNA reads as follows: TGTGCCAGCAGCGAAGAAGGACAGGGGGCTGGAAACACCATATATTTT.